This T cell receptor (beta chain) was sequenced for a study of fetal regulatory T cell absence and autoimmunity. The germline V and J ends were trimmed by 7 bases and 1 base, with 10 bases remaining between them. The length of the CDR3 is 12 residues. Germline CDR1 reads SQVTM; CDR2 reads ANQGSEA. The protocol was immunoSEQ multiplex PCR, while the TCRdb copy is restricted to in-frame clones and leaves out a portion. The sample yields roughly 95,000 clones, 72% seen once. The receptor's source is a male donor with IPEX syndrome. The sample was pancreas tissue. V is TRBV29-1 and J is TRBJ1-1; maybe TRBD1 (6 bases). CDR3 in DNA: TGCAGCGGCCTGACAGGGAACACTGAAGCTTTCTTT. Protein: CSGLTGNTEAFF. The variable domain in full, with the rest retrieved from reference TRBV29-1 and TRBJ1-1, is SAVISQKPSRDICQRGTSLTIQCQVDSQVTMMFWYRQQPGQSLTLIATANQGSEATYESGFVIDKFPISRPNLTFSTLTVSNMSPEDSSIYLCSGLTGNTEAFFGQGTRLTVV.